This entry is about one TCR beta chain. This clone was seen only once. The specificity of this receptor is unknown. The sample holds no much larger clone one base away, and base qualities are not on file. Using the deep immunoSEQ assay, TCR CDR3 regions were amplified from genomic DNA by multiplex PCR. Extracted genomic DNA from each cell subset was distributed evenly across all wells of several immunoSEQ 96-well plates, and each plate was treated as a replicate. For sorted subsets, each replicate PCR was loaded with 200 ng genomic DNA, equivalent to approximately 27,000 T cell genomes. Purified libraries were quantified with a Qubit 3.0 fluorometer, sized on a Bioanalyzer 2100, and re-quantified with the KAPA Library Quantification kit. Every immunoSEQ 96-well plate was sequenced on a separate single-read 150-cycle Illumina NextSeq 550 flow cell. Per the original workflow: Because the immunoSEQ output held only junctional sequences and lacked quality scores, the filtering could not match the filtering applied to full-length reads. Sequences were annotated with PyIR, a Python wrapper for IgBLAST v1.9, and V/J genes and CDR3 were assigned using IMGT germline references. Reads with weak V/J assignments (E-value above 1e-6), missing CDR3, stop codons, out-of-frame junctions, or ambiguous translated residues were removed. V3J clonotypes were defined as sequences sharing the same inferred V gene, J gene, and CDR3 amino acid sequence. Percentage overlap between repertoires was calculated by dividing the number of shared unique clonotypes by the size of the smaller repertoire. RTK rarefaction, the Chao1 estimator, and Recon v2.1 estimates of unobserved clonotypes were used to assess repertoire richness. For all TCRbeta clonotypes obtained by the gDNA method from a few donors, generation probabilities were computed with OLGA. TCRdb stores this immuneACCESS table with in-frame sequences only. Part of the clones is absent; in the studies checked, under half of the shortfall reflects unresolved V genes, and no reason is known for the rest. V, J and clone size are taken as reported in that table, and D and trimming were inferred from the DNA itself. The sample table contains millions of clones; only one count was recorded for roughly 93% of them. The ten biggest clones cover about 0.39% of the sample.

Healthy HIV-negative adults with no recently reported acute infections or vaccinations were included as donors. Only Caucasian adults living in Nashville, Tennessee, USA were represented among the donors. CD4+ T cells were enriched through magnetic negative selection, after which naive cells were positively selected on CD45RA and the remaining negative fraction served as the memory subset. After blood collection by leukapheresis, PBMCs were isolated using Ficoll-Histopaque density gradient centrifugation and then cryopreserved in the vapor phase of liquid nitrogen. Purity and quantity of every magnetically sorted T cell population were checked by analytical flow cytometry. From each sorted fraction, genomic DNA was isolated and quantified by UV absorbance on a Nanodrop 2000c. These data come from a study of shared clonotypes between healthy human individuals (TCRdb year 2020). With respect to the entire study: The cohort included three men and two women between 18 and 49 years of age. For each donor, CD4 naive and CD4 memory were each run on three plates, CD8 naive on two plates, and CD8 memory on one plate. Each donor's leukapheresis produced roughly between about 0.8 and 8.9 billion PBMCs. Libraries were prepared and TCR repertoires were sequenced by different laboratories using diverse techniques, in order to increase sequencing depth and limit assay-specific biases. To estimate repertoire size and how much clonotype sharing occurs between individuals, the study deeply sequenced the blood TCR repertoires of roughly 5 healthy adults. Beyond this particular receptor, the publication reports: Because the study included only a small number of donors, the genetic and exposure-history diversity represented was limited. Only blood was sampled, and tissue TCR repertoires likely differ from those in blood. When a few donors were compared, the shared fraction of clonotypes was roughly 4.8% for naive CD4, over 3% for naive CD8, more than 2% for memory CD4, and 0.35% to 0.5% for memory CD8. Clonotypes shared by all four sorted-subset donors showed higher generation probabilities than non-shared clonotypes. Naive subsets generally had larger estimated clonotype richness than memory subsets did. Pairwise subsampling led to the expectation that sequencing depth would affect the degree of clonotype sharing among donors. Incomplete sequencing was indicated by rarefaction of sorted-subset datasets, despite the large sequencing depth.

Its CDR3 holds 15 amino acids, cysteine through phenylalanine. The sequence is cut down to CDR3 DNA, 45 bases in frame from base 1. Trimmed from V: 7 bases; trimmed from J: 8 bases; junction bases lacking a gene match: 12. CDR1 LNHDA and CDR2 SQIVND are derived from the germline V gene (reference sequence). The chain links TRBV19 with TRBJ2-2; 8 central nucleotides agree with TRBD2. The material sequenced was naive CD4+ T cells from PBMCs. According to the study, the label for this sample's cell subset or site signals: CD45RA+ positively selected. The TCR originated in a man between 18 and 29 years old in good health. Some clones in this sample may be carry-over from other donors' samples. DNA sequence: TGTGCCAGTAAAGATGGGAGCGGGAGAAGGGGGGAGCTGTTTTTT. Its amino acids are CASKDGSGRRGELFF.